The T cell receptor beta chain described here comes from a study of neurological immune-mediated disorders. The CDR3 is 14 amino acids. CDR1 and CDR2 (germline): SGHRS, YFSETQ. Trimming left V 0 bases short and J 5 bases short, with 9 bases between. TCRdb passed the 5' RACE reads through MiXCR, listing each CDR3 protein once. This table has about 74,000 distinct CDR3 sequences, 5.2% appearing once. Study conclusions and caveats: Patients with HTLV-1-associated myelopathy had the highest level of TCR clonal expansion, whereas patients with multiple sclerosis had the lowest level, falling beneath the level found in healthy controls. Expanded clones shared no CDR3 amino acid sequences across subjects, suggesting private repertoires in all groups.

This clonotype was observed at least ten times. Its antigen remains unidentified. This chain joins TRBV5-1 and TRBJ2-1, with D possibly matching TRBD1 (5 bases). The TCR was taken from a man younger than 30 with multiple sclerosis. The sequenced material came from PBMCs. CDR3 nucleotide sequence: TGCGCCAGCAGCTTGGAGGACACCCACAATGAGCAGTTCTTC. Protein: CASSLEDTHNEQFF.